The subject of this entry is one TCR beta chain. Its specificity is unknown. Germline V gene sequence: CDR1 SGHAT, CDR2 FQNNGV. With 0 bases clipped from V and 12 bases from J, the junction kept 10 bases outside the gene matches. This CDR3 is built from 15 residues. The data derive from a study of beta chain features in type 1 diabetes. Study-wide background: All samples yielded some 100,000,000 examined sorted cells. Regarding the study as a whole: For patients and controls alike, PCR might favor shorter templates to the same degree. These data did not resolve whether HLA type affects TCRB rearrangement.

Investigators reverse transcribed all isolated RNA, so they sequenced expressed TCRB transcripts. Libraries were prepared by immunoSEQ multiplex PCR; TCRdb keeps only in-frame clonotypes and omits some of them. The sample records about 340,000 clones, 7.5% to 9% being singletons. Averaging around 120 mL, one heparinised blood draw came from each individual donor. The chain is built from TRBV11-2 and TRBJ2-1; 8 nucleotides match TRBD2. The origin of this receptor is a young woman in good health. Material: central memory CD4+ T cells from blood. CDR3 nucleotide sequence: TGTGCCAGCAGCTTAGAGCCTAGCGGGCGTGTCGGGCAGTTCTTC. Translating it yields CASSLEPSGRVGQFF.